The 27 T cell receptor beta chains in this list originate from one sample, sequenced in a study of siplizumab effects on memory and regulatory T cells. Coculture of the mixed lymphocyte reaction cells took place at 37 degrees C and lasted more than 5 days. Antigens for these TCRs are unknown. The table came from immunoSEQ multiplex PCR; TCRdb's copy has only in-frame clones and leaves some out. This table has 9,500 to 15,000 clones, more than 40% appearing once. Sequences were obtained from CFSE-low (dividing) CD8+ T cells sorted from an allogeneic mixed lymphocyte reaction. The receptors originated from a human donor in good health; the cells came from an allogeneic mixed lymphocyte reaction. Some clones in this sample may be carry-over from other donors' samples.

This clone is medium-sized (0.01 to 0.1%) in the sample. The chain uses TRBV4-1 and TRBJ2-5, with TRBD1 matching over 9 bases. Germline V CDR1 and CDR2: MGHRA, YSYEKL. The CDR3 extends over 14 amino acids. J was trimmed by 4 bases and V by 3 bases; bases with no gene match: 3. The CDR3 sequence is CASSHGTGIETQYF. CDR3 bases: TGCGCCAGCAGCCACGGGACAGGGATAGAGACCCAGTACTTC.

The chain is built from TRBV27 and TRBJ2-6; D remains unclear. This CDR3 has 14 residues. Between the trimmed V and J ends, which lost 3 bases and 0 bases, there was a span of 3 bases. CDR1 is MNHEY, CDR2 SMNVEV, per germline (reference sequence). The CDR3: CASSFFSGANVLTF. CDR3 DNA: TGTGCCAGCAGTTTTTTCTCTGGGGCCAACGTCCTGACTTTC.

This chain uses TRBV7-6 with TRBJ2-7; no clear D. V was shortened by 2 bases and J by 2 bases, with 7 bases between the two germline ends. Germline-derived CDR1 and CDR2 are SGHVS and FNYEAQ. The length of the CDR3 is 13 residues. The CDR3 sequence is CASSLPLTYEQYF. CDR3 DNA: TGTGCCAGCAGCTTACCTTTAACCTACGAGCAGTACTTC.

This clone appeared a few times. The gene calls are TRBV5-1 and TRBJ2-1, with a weak D call TRBD2 (5 bases). The CDR3 contains 17 residues. Trimming cost V 4 bases and J 3 bases, with 20 bases left between them. Germline V lookup: CDR1 SGHRS, CDR2 YFSETQ. DNA for the CDR3: TGCGCCAGCAGCGTGGGAGCGGTAGTCGAAAACTACAATGAGCAGTTCTTC. Protein: CASSVGAVVENYNEQFF.

This sequence joins TRBV9 and TRBJ2-1; 13 nucleotides align to TRBD2. The CDR3 sequence is 16 residues long. V was clipped by 3 bases and J by 10 bases; unmatched bases: 10. Germline V lookup: CDR1 SGDLS, CDR2 YYNGEE. CDR3 sequence (DNA): TGTGCCAGCAGCGCCCTAGGACTAGCGGGGGCGGGGGAGCAGTTCTTC. Its protein product is CASSALGLAGAGEQFF. Filled out from reference TRBV9 and TRBJ2-1, the complete variable domain reads DSGVTQTPKHLITATGQRVTLRCSPRSGDLSVYWYQQSLDQGLQFLIQYYNGEERAKGNILERFSAQQFPDLHSELNLSSLELGDSALYFCASSALGLAGAGEQFFGPGTRLTVL.

This clone came up a few times. The rearrangement joins TRBV5-4 to TRBJ2-1, with unresolved D. Trimming took 6 bases from V and 5 from J, leaving 9 bases between them. The CDR3 sequence is 12 residues long. Per germline, CDR1 SGHNT and CDR2 YYREEE (reference sequence). DNA of the CDR3: TGTGCCAGCATGAGTGGGCACAATGAGCAGTTCTTC. This gives the protein CASMSGHNEQFF. Variable domain in full (rest from reference TRBV5-4 and TRBJ2-1): ETGVTQSPTHLIKTRGQQVTLRCSSQSGHNTVSWYQQALGQGPQFIFQYYREEENGRGNFPPRFSGLQFPNYSSELNVNALELDDSALYLCASMSGHNEQFFGPGTRLTVL.

The V and J genes are TRBV5-5 and TRBJ1-1; no reliable D call. The CDR3 contains 13 residues. In germline, CDR1 is SGHKS, CDR2 YYEKEE (reference sequence). V shed 0 bases and J shed 5 bases, with 8 bases lying between them. The CDR3 DNA follows: TGTGCCAGCAGCTTGGGGTGGGGTACTGAAGCTTTCTTT. Translation gives CASSLGWGTEAFF.

V usage is TRBV4-1 and J usage is TRBJ2-7; TRBD2 agrees at 9 bases. Germline CDR1 reads MGHRA; CDR2 reads YSYEKL. Trimming took 3 bases from V and 0 from J; bases not matched to a gene: 6. This CDR3 is built from 16 residues. CDR3 sequence reads: CASSHGGSGSSYEQYF. In nucleotides, the CDR3 is TGCGCCAGCAGCCACGGAGGTAGCGGGAGCTCCTACGAGCAGTACTTC.

This clone was detected only a few times. DNA for the CDR3: TGTGCCAGCAGCTTGGAAGGGATTGCTAGCACAGATACGCAGTATTTT. It specifies CASSLEGIASTDTQYF. The chain is built from TRBV5-6 and TRBJ2-3, with unresolved D. Trimming removed 0 bases at V and 0 bases at J, with 11 bases between. This CDR3 is 16 amino acids long. The germline V gene has CDR1 SGHDT and CDR2 YYEEEE.

The chain has TRBV19 and TRBJ1-5, with a possible D match to TRBD1 (6 bases). Per germline, CDR1 LNHDA and CDR2 SQIVND (reference sequence). With 5 bases removed from V and 6 bases from J, the gap between germline ends came to 17 bases. The CDR3 is 15 residues long. The CDR3 DNA is TGTGCCAGTAGTGCCTTGGGGGGCCATAGTCAGCCCCAGCATTTT. The encoded protein is CASSALGGHSQPQHF. The complete variable domain, with remaining parts taken from reference TRBV19 and TRBJ1-5, reads DGGITQSPKYLFRKEGQNVTLSCEQNLNHDAMYWYRQDPGQGLRLIYYSQIVNDFQKGDIAEGYSVSREKKESFPLTVTSAQKNPTAFYLCASSALGGHSQPQHFGDGTRLSIL.

The chain is built from TRBV4-1 and TRBJ1-2; 9 positions match TRBD1. The CDR3 spans 19 residues. Germline V lookup: CDR1 MGHRA, CDR2 YSYEKL. V was pared by 0 bases and J by 5 bases, with 16 bases of the junction left unmatched. CDR3 amino acids: CASSQDSFFADRGPYGYTF. CDR3 nucleotides: TGCGCCAGCAGCCAAGATTCCTTTTTCGCGGACAGGGGACCTTATGGCTACACCTTC.

By frequency in the sample, this clone is medium-sized. The rearrangement links TRBV9 to TRBJ2-7, with TRBD1 matching 11 bases. The germline V gene has CDR1 SGDLS and CDR2 YYNGEE. The CDR3 runs 15 residues. The V and J ends lost 3 bases and 6 bases, in that order; junction bases with no gene match: 8. CDR3 residues: CASSAEDRGRVEQYF. The CDR3 nucleotides read TGTGCCAGCAGCGCTGAGGACAGGGGGCGGGTCGAGCAGTACTTC.

The chain combines TRBV15 with TRBJ1-3; D unclear. V lost 0 bases, J lost 4 bases, and 10 bases lay in between. CDR3 size: 15 residues. Germline CDR1 and CDR2: LNHNV and YYDKDF (reference sequence). The CDR3 sequence is CATSRDRGAGNTIYF. CDR3 DNA sequence: TGTGCCACCAGCAGAGATCGGGGAGCCGGAAACACCATATATTTT.

The chain links TRBV5-6 to TRBJ2-3, with D tentatively TRBD1 or TRBD2 (6 bases each). The CDR3 loop spans 18 amino acids. The V and J ends lost 3 bases and 4 bases respectively, with 24 bases between them. CDR1 is SGHDT and CDR2 is YYEEEE in the germline V gene. This CDR3 is CASSSQGGTDGGPDTQYF. In DNA, the CDR3 is TGTGCCAGCAGCTCCCAAGGGGGGACCGACGGAGGCCCAGATACGCAGTATTTT.

The chain links TRBV5-1 to TRBJ2-2; no clear D gene. Germline assignment: CDR1 SGHRS and CDR2 YFSETQ. V was trimmed by 0 bases and J by 6 bases, leaving 15 bases between them. This CDR3 comprises 16 residues. CDR3 loop: CASSLEGGQVPGELFF. The CDR3 region has the DNA TGCGCCAGCAGCTTGGAGGGTGGCCAAGTACCCGGGGAGCTGTTTTTT.

This clone was seen a handful of times. V gene TRBV10-2 combines with J gene TRBJ1-1, with unresolved D. The CDR3 has 13 amino acids. Per germline, CDR1 WSHSY and CDR2 SAAADI. V was clipped by 3 bases and J by 4 bases, with 9 bases between them. The CDR3 loop reads CASSEGPVTEAFF. The DNA of the CDR3 is TGCGCCAGCAGTGAAGGGCCGGTCACTGAAGCTTTCTTT.

This chain links TRBV7-9 with TRBJ1-1; TRBD1 is a possible D gene (6 bases). Between the trimmed V and J ends, which lost 5 bases and 1 base, there was a span of 17 bases. CDR1 is SEHNR and CDR2 is FQNEAQ in the germline V gene (reference sequence). This CDR3 comprises 16 residues. Here the CDR3 reads CASSPPWAGANTEAFF. CDR3 sequence (DNA): TGTGCCAGCAGCCCCCCTTGGGCAGGGGCGAACACTGAAGCTTTCTTT.

V usage is TRBV18 and J usage is TRBJ1-2; D gene ambiguous. Looked up from germline, CDR1 is KGHSH and CDR2 is LQKENI. The CDR3 runs to 15 residues. Trimming removed 4 bases at V and 1 base at J, with 13 bases between. The CDR3 nucleotides read TGTGCCAGCTCACAGGACGCCCTGGGTAACTATGGCTACACCTTC. Amino acid sequence: CASSQDALGNYGYTF.

The V and J genes are TRBV29-1 and TRBJ1-1; D is ambiguous. The length of the CDR3 is 11 residues. The germline gives CDR1 SQVTM, CDR2 ANQGSEA. Deletions cut 7 bases from V and 4 bases from J, with 10 bases between. The CDR3 spells CSAGRGTEAFF. CDR3 nucleotides: TGCAGCGCCGGCCGGGGCACTGAAGCTTTCTTT.

The chain joins TRBV19 to TRBJ2-2; TRBD2 matches 7 bases. V lost 7 bases to trimming and J lost 6 bases; unmatched junction nucleotides: 8. The germline gives CDR1 LNHDA, CDR2 SQIVND (reference sequence). The CDR3 spans 14 residues. Here the CDR3 reads CASTPGLLPGELFF. The CDR3 DNA reads as TGTGCCAGTACTCCGGGACTACTACCCGGGGAGCTGTTTTTT. Supplemented by reference TRBV19 and TRBJ2-2, the full variable domain reads DGGITQSPKYLFRKEGQNVTLSCEQNLNHDAMYWYRQDPGQGLRLIYYSQIVNDFQKGDIAEGYSVSREKKESFPLTVTSAQKNPTAFYLCASTPGLLPGELFFGEGSRLTVL.

This sequence joins TRBV6-5 and TRBJ1-2; D is undetermined. Trimming pared 6 bases from V and 3 bases from J, leaving 14 bases between. The CDR3 contains 14 residues. CDR1 and CDR2 from the germline V gene are MNHEY and SVGAGI. CDR3 amino acids: CASSDMGMDYGYTF. CDR3 sequence (DNA): TGTGCCAGCAGCGACATGGGGATGGACTATGGCTACACCTTC.

This clone has a handful of counts. The chain employs TRBV27 and TRBJ2-2; D ambiguous. Trimming cost V 1 base and J 8 bases, with 8 bases left between them. This CDR3 spans 13 amino acids. Germline assignment: CDR1 MNHEY and CDR2 SMNVEV (reference sequence). This chain's CDR3 is CASSLFGAGELFF. CDR3 coding DNA: TGTGCCAGCAGTTTATTCGGTGCGGGGGAGCTGTTTTTT.

In its sample, this clone was seen a few times. The rearrangement uses TRBV6-5 and TRBJ2-7, with D uncertain. Germline values: CDR1 MNHEY, CDR2 SVGAGI. The CDR3 is 14 residues long. V was trimmed by 2 bases and J by 5 bases, leaving 13 bases between them. The CDR3 sequence: CASSYNPDPHEQYF. CDR3 bases: TGTGCCAGCAGTTACAACCCCGATCCGCACGAGCAGTACTTC.

The gene calls are TRBV13 and TRBJ2-2; 9 nucleotides align to TRBD1. Germline V gene sequence: CDR1 PRHDT, CDR2 FYEKMQ (reference sequence). The V and J ends lost 4 bases and 5 bases, in that order; junction bases with no gene match: 5. This CDR3 region has 15 residues. The CDR3 DNA reads as TGTGCCAGCAGCTACGGGACAGGGTATACCGGGGAGCTGTTTTTT. Translating it yields CASSYGTGYTGELFF.

This chain links TRBV7-9 with TRBJ2-2; 8 positions match TRBD1. The CDR3 has 14 residues. Germline-derived CDR1 and CDR2 are SEHNR and FQNEAQ (reference sequence). V lost 5 bases, J lost 6 bases, and 5 bases stayed unmatched. In DNA form, the CDR3 reads TGTGCCAGCAGCCCGGACAGGGCCTCCGGGGAGCTGTTTTTT. It yields the protein CASSPDRASGELFF.

The J gene is TRBJ2-7, the V gene TRBV5-4; TRBD1 matches at 9 bases. With V trimmed by 2 bases and J by 3 bases, 3 bases remained unmatched. The germline CDR1 and CDR2 sequences are SGHNT and YYREEE (reference sequence). The CDR3 spans 14 residues. CDR3 residues: CASSFGTGNYEQYF. The CDR3 coding sequence is TGTGCCAGCAGCTTTGGGACAGGGAACTACGAGCAGTACTTC.

The rearrangement links TRBV7-6 to TRBJ1-1, with D possibly matching TRBD1 (6 bases). Germline CDR1 and CDR2: SGHVS and FNYEAQ. V was cut by 2 bases and J by 7 bases, with 17 bases left in between. The CDR3 totals 15 residues. CDR3 bases: TGTGCCAGCAGCTTACTCCCCCGGGGACATAGTGAAGCTTTCTTT. Its translation is CASSLLPRGHSEAFF.